This TCR beta chain was recovered during a study of T cell responses to AZD1222 COVID-19 vaccine. Study-wide results and limits: White British ancestry dominated among donors, who included more females, and clonal diversity was possibly underestimated.

The V and J ends lost 2 bases and 0 bases respectively, with 10 bases between them. The CDR3 covers 15 residues. Germline V gene sequence: CDR1 MDHEN, CDR2 SYDVKM. The data were produced by immunoSEQ multiplex PCR, yet TCRdb's version contains in-frame clones alone and is incomplete. The sample holds 120,000 or so clones; approximately 90% are singletons and the top ten take around 10%. In regard to this clone: Its antigen is undetermined.

The material sequenced was peripheral blood, taken on day 0 of MenACWY control vaccination. The origin of this receptor is an adult in good health. The rearrangement uses TRBV28 and TRBJ1-1; D gene ambiguous. In DNA form, the CDR3 reads TGTGCCAGCAGTTTAAGTCTTGATTTGAACACTGAAGCTTTCTTT. It is translated as CASSLSLDLNTEAFF.